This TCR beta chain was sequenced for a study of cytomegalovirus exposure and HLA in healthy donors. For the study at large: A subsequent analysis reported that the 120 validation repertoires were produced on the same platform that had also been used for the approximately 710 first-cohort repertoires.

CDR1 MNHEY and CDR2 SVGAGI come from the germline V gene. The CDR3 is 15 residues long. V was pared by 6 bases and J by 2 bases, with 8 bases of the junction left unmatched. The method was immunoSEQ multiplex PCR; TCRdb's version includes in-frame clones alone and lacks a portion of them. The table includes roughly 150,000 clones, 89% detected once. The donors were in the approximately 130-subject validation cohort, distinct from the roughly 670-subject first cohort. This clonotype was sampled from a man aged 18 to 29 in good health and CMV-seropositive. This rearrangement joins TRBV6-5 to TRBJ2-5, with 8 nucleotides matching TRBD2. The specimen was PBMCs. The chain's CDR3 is CASSLGLAEQETQYF. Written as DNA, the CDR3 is TGTGCCAGCAGCCTAGGACTAGCCGAACAAGAGACCCAGTACTTC.